This TCR beta chain was sequenced during a study of CD8 T cells in ankylosing spondylitis. Study-wide results and limits: CD8+ by phenotype, disease-linked clones were relatively rare in peripheral blood. It appeared that ankylosing spondylitis blood was characterized by a TCR beta motif of under ten highly homologous variants.

As concerns this clonotype: What it binds is not known.

Researchers built TCR beta libraries using quantitative 5'-RACE with molecular barcodes. From the 5' RACE reads, TCRdb called clonotypes with MiXCR, one entry per CDR3 protein. The sample includes 100,000 to 150,000 distinct CDR3 sequences, around 9.7% of them seen just once. CDR3 size: 14 residues. Trimming took off 6 bases at V and 8 bases at J, with 20 bases between the two ends. Germline V lookup: CDR1 DFQATT, CDR2 SNEGSKA (reference sequence). The clonotype comes from a male donor with ankylosing spondylitis or in good health (not recorded which). Sequencing was carried out using blood, either unsorted or a sorted T cell fraction (not recorded which). The chain couples TRBV20-1 to TRBJ2-1, with D perhaps TRBD1 (5 bases). CDR3: CSATSDWGSDEQFF. CDR3 sequence (DNA): TGCAGTGCCACGTCTGATTGGGGCTCCGATGAGCAGTTCTTC.